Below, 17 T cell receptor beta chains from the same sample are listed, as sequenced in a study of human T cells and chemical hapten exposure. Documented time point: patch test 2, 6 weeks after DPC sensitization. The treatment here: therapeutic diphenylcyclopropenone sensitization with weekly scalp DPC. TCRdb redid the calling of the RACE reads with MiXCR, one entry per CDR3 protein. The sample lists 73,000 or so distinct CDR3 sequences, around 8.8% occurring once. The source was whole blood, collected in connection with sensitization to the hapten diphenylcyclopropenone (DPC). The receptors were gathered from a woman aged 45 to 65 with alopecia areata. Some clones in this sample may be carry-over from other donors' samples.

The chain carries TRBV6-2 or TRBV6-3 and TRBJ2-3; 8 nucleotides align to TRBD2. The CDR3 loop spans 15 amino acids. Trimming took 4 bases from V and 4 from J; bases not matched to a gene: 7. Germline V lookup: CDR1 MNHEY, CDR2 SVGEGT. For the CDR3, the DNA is TGTGCCAGCAGTTCCGTCGGGAGGGCCTCAGATACGCAGTATTTT. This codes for CASSSVGRASDTQYF.

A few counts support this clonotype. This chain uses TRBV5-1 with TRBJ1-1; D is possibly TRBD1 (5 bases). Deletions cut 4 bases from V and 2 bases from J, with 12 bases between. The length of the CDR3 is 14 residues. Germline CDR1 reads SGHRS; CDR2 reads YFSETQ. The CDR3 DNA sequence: TGCGCCAGCAGCCTCCAGGACAAAAACACTGAAGCTTTCTTT. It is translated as CASSLQDKNTEAFF.

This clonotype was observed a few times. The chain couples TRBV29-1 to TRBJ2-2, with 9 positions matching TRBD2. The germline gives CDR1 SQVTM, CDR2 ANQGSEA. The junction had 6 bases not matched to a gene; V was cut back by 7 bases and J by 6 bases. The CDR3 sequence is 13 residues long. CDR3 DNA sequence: TGCAGCGGGAGCAGGACTAGCGCCGGGGAGCTGTTTTTT. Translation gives CSGSRTSAGELFF.

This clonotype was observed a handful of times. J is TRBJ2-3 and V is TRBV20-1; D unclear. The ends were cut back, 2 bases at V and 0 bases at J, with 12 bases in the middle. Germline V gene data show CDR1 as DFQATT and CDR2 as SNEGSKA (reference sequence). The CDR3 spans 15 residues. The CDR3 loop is CSARIELGSTDTQYF. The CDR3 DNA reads TGCAGTGCTAGAATCGAGCTGGGGAGCACAGATACGCAGTATTTT.

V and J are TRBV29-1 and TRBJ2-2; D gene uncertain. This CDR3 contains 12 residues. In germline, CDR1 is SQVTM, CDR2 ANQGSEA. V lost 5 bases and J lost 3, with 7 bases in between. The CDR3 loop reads CSVSFYTGELFF. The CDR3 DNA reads TGCAGCGTTTCCTTCTACACCGGGGAGCTGTTTTTT.

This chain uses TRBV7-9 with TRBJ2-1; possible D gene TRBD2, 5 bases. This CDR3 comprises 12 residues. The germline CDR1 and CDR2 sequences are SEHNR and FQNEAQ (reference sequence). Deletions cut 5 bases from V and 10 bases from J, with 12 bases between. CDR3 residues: CASSPWTGEQFF. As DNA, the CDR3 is TGTGCCAGCAGCCCTTGGACTGGGGAGCAGTTCTTC.

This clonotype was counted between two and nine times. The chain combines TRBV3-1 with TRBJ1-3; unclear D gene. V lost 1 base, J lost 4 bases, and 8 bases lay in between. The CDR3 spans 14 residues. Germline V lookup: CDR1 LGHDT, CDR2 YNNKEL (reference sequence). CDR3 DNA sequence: TGTGCCAGCAGCCAAGGGAGAGCCGGAAACACCATATATTTT. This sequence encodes CASSQGRAGNTIYF.

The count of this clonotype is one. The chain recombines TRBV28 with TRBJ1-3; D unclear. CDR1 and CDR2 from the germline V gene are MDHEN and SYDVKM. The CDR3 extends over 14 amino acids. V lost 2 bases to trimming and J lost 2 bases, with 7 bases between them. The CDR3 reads CASSLPGAGNTIYF. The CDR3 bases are TGTGCCAGCAGTTTACCAGGCGCTGGAAACACCATATATTTT.

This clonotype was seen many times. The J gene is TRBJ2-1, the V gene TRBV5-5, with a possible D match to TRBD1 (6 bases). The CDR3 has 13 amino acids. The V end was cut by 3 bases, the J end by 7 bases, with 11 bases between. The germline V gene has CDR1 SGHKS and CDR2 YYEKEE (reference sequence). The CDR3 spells CASSSQGKNEQFF. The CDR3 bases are TGTGCCAGCAGCTCACAGGGAAAAAATGAGCAGTTCTTC.

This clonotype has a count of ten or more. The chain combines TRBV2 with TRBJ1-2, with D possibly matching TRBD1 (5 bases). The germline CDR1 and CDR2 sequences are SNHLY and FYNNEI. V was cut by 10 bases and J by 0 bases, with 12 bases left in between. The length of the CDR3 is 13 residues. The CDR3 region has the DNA TGTGCCACCCGACAGACCACTAACTATGGCTACACCTTC. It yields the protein CATRQTTNYGYTF.

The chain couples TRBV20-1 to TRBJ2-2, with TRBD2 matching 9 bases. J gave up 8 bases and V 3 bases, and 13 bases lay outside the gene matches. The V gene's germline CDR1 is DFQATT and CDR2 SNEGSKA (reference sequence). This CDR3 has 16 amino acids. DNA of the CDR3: TGCAGTGCTAGCCCTACTAGCGGGCCACTCGGGGGGGAGCTGTTTTTT. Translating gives CSASPTSGPLGGELFF.

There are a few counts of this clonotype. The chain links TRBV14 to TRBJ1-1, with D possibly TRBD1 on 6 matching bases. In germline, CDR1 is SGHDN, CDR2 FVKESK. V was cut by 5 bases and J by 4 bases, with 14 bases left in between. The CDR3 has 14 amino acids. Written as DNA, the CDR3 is TGTGCCAGCAGCGCCTACAGGGTTGCCACTGAAGCTTTCTTT. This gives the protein CASSAYRVATEAFF.

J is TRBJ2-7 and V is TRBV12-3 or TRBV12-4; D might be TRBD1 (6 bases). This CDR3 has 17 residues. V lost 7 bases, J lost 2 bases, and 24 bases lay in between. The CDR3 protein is CASTPDRELNPTYEQYF. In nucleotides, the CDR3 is TGTGCCAGCACCCCGGACAGAGAACTTAATCCCACCTACGAGCAGTACTTC.

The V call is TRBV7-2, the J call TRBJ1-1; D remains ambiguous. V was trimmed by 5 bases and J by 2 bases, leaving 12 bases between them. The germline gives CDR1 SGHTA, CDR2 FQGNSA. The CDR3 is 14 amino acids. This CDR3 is CASSLGARNTEAFF. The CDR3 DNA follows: TGTGCCAGCAGCCTAGGCGCCCGTAACACTGAAGCTTTCTTT. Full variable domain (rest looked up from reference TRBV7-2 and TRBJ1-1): GAGVSQSPSNKVTEKGKDVELRCDPISGHTALYWYRQSLGQGLEFLIYFQGNSAPDKSGLPSDRFSAERTGGSVSTLTIQRTQQEDSAVYLCASSLGARNTEAFFGQGTRLTVV.

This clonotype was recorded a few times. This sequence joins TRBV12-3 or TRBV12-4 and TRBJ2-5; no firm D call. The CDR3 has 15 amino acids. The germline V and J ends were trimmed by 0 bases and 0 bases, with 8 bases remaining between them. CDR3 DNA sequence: TGTGCCAGCAGTTTAGCGCACACGTACCAAGAGACCCAGTACTTC. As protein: CASSLAHTYQETQYF.

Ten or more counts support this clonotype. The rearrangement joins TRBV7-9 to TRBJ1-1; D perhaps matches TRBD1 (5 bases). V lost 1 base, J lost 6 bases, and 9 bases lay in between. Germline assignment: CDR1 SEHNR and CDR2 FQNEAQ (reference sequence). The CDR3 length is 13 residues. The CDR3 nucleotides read TGTGCCAGCAGCTTAGACGGGGGAGCTGAAGCTTTCTTT. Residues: CASSLDGGAEAFF.

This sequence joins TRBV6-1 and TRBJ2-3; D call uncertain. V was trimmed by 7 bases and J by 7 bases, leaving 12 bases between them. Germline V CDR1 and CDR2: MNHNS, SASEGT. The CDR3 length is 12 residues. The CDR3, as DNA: TGTGCCAGCACCCAAGCTGGAAATACGCAGTATTTT. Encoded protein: CASTQAGNTQYF.